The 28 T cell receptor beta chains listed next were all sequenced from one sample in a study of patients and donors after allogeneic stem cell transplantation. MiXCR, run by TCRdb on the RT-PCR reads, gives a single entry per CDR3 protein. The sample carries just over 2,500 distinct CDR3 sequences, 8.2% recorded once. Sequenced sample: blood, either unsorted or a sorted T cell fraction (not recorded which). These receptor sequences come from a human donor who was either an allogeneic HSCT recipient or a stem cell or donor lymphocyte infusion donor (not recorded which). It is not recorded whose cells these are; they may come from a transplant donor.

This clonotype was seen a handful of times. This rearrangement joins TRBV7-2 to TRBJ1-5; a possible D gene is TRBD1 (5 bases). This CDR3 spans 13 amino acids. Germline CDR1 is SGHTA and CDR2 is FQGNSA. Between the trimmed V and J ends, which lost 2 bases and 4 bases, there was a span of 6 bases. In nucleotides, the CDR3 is TGTGCCAGCAGCTTACAGGGTAATCAGCCCCAGCATTTT. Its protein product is CASSLQGNQPQHF.

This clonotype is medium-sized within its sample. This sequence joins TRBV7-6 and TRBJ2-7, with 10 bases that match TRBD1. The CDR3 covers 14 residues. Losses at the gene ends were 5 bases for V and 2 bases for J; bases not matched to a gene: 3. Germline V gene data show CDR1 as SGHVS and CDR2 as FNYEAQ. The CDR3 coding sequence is TGTGCCAGCAGCCGAGACAGGGGGCCCTACGAGCAGTACTTC. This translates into CASSRDRGPYEQYF.

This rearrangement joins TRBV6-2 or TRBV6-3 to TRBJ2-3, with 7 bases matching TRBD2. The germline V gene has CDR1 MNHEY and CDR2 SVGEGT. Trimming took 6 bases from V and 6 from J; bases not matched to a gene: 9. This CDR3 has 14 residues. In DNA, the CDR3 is TGTGCCAGCAGGCCAGGAGGGAGGGTCGATACGCAGTATTTT. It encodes CASRPGGRVDTQYF.

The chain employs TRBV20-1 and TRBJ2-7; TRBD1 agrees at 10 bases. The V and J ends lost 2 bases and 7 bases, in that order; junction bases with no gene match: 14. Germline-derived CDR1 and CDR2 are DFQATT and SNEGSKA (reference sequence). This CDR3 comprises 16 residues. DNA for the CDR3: TGCAGTGCTAGATTCACAGGGGGACAGGGGCCATCGGAGCAGTACTTC. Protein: CSARFTGGQGPSEQYF.

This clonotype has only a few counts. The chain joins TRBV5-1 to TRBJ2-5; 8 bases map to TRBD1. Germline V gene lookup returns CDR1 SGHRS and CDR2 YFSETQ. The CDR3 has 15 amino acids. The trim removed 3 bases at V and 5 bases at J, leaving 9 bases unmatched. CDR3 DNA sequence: TGCGCCAGCAGCTCCGCCTGGACAGGGAAGGAGACCCAGTACTTC. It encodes CASSSAWTGKETQYF.

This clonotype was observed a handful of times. The CDR3 DNA is TGTGCCAGCAGTTTCGGTGCTAACTATGGCTACACCTTC. As protein: CASSFGANYGYTF. The chain combines TRBV27 with TRBJ1-2, with unresolved D. The germline V gene encodes CDR1 MNHEY and CDR2 SMNVEV (reference sequence). The CDR3 is made up of 13 amino acids. Trimming removed 3 bases at V and 0 bases at J, with 5 bases between.

The CDR3 sequence is CASSPGGQYTEAFF. Written as DNA, the CDR3 is TGTGCCAGCAGTCCAGGGGGACAGTACACTGAAGCTTTCTTT. V usage is TRBV28 and J usage is TRBJ1-1; TRBD1 matches at 7 bases. The germline V gene has CDR1 MDHEN and CDR2 SYDVKM. The ends lost 5 bases at V and 3 bases at J; junction bases unmatched: 6. The CDR3 is made up of 14 amino acids.

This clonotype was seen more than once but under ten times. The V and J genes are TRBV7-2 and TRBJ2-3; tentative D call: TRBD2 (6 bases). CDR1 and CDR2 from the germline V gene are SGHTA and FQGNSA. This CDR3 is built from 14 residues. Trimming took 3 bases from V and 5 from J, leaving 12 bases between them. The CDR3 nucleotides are TGTGCCAGCAGCTTTTGGAGGGGTGGAGATACGCAGTATTTT. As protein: CASSFWRGGDTQYF.

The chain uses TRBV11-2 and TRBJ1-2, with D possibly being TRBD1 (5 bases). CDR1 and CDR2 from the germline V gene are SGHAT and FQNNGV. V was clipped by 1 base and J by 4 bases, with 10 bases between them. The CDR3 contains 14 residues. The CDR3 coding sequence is TGTGCCAGCAGCTTAGTTGAGGGGAGCTATGGCTACACCTTC. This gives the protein CASSLVEGSYGYTF.

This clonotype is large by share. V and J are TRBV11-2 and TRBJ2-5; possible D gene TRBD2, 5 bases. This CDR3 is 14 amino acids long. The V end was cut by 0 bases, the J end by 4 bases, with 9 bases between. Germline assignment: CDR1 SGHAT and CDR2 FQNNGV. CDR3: CASSLDRDRETQYF. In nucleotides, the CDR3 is TGTGCCAGCAGCTTAGATCGGGATCGAGAGACCCAGTACTTC.

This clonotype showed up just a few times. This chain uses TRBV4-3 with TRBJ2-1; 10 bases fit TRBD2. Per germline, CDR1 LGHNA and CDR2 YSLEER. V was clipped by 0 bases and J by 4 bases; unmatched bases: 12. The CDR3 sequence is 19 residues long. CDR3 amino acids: CASSQDSGFLAGAYNEQFF. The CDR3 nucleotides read TGCGCCAGCAGCCAAGATTCGGGTTTTCTAGCGGGAGCTTACAATGAGCAGTTCTTC.

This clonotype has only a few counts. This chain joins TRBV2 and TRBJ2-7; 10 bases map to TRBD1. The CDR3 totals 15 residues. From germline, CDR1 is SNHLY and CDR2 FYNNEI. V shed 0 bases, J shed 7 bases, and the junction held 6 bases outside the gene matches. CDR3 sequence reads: CASSEALRTGGEQYF. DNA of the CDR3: TGTGCCAGCAGTGAAGCGCTTAGGACAGGGGGGGAGCAGTACTTC.

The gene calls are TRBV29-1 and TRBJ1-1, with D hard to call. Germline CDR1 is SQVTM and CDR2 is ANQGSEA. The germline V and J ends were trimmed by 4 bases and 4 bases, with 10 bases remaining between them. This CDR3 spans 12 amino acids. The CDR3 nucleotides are TGCAGCGTTGTCCCTGTAGGCACTGAAGCTTTCTTT. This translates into CSVVPVGTEAFF.

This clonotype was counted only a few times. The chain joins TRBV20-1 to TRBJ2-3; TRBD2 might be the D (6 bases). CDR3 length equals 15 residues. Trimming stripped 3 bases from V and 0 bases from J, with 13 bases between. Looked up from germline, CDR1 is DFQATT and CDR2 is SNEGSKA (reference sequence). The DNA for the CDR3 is TGCAGTGCTAGTCCGGGGGTAGTCAGCACAGATACGCAGTATTTT. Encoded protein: CSASPGVVSTDTQYF.

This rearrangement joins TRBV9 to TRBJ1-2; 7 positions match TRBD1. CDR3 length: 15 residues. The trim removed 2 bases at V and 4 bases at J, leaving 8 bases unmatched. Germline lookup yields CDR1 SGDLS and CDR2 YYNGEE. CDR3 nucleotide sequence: TGTGCCAGCAGCGTTCGACAGGGCGCCGTCTATGGCTACACCTTC. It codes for CASSVRQGAVYGYTF.

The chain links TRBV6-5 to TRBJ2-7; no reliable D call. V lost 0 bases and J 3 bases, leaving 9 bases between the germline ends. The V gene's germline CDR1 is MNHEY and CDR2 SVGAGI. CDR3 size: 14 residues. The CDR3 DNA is TGTGCCAGCAGTTACTCGAGGCAAGTCTACGAGCAGTACTTC. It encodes CASSYSRQVYEQYF.

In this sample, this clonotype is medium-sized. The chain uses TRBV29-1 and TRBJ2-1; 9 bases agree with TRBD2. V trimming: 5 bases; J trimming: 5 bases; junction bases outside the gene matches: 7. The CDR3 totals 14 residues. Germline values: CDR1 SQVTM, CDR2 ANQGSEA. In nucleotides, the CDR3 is TGCAGCGTTCTGGGCGGGAGGGCGAACAATGAGCAGTTCTTC. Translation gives CSVLGGRANNEQFF.

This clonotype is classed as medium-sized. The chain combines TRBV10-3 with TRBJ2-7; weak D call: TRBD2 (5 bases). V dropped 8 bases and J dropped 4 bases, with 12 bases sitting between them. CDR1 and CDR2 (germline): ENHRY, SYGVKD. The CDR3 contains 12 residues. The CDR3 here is CAIAREGYEQYF. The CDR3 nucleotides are TGTGCCATCGCGAGGGAAGGATACGAGCAGTACTTC.

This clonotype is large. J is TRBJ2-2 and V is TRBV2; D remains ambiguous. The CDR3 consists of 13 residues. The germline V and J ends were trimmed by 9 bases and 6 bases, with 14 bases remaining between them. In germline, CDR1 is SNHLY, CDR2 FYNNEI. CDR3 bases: TGTGCCAGTACAGTCGTCTCTGCCGGGGAGCTGTTTTTT. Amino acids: CASTVVSAGELFF. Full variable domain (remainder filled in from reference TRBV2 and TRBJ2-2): EPEVTQTPSHQVTQMGQEVILRCVPISNHLYFYWYRQILGQKVEFLVSFYNNEISEKSEIFDDQFSVERPDGSNFTLKIRSTKLEDSAMYFCASTVVSAGELFFGEGSRLTVL.

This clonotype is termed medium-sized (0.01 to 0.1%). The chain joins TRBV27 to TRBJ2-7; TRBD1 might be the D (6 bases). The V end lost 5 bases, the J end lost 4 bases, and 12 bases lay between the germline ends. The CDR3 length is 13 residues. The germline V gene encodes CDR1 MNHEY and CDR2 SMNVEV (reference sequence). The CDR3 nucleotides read TGTGCCAGCAGTCCAGGGACACCATACGAGCAGTACTTC. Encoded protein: CASSPGTPYEQYF.

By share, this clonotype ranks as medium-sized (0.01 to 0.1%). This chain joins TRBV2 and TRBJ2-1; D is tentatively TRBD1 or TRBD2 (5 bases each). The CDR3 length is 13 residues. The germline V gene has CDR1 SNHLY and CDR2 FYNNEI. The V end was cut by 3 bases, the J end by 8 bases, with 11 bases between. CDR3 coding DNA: TGTGCCAGCAGTGAGTCCAGGGACCATGAGCAGTTCTTC. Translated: CASSESRDHEQFF.

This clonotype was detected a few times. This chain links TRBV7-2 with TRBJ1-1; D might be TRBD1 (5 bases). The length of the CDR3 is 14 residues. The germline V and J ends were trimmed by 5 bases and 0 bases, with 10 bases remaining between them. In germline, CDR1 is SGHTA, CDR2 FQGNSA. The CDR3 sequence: CASSGGRMNTEAFF. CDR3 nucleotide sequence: TGTGCCAGCAGCGGGGGACGGATGAACACTGAAGCTTTCTTT.

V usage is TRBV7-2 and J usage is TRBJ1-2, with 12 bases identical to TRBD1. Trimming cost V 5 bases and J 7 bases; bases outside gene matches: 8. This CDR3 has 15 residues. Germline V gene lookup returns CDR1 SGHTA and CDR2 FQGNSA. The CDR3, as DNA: TGTGCCAGCAGCAAGACCGGGACAGGGGGCGGTGGCTACACCTTC. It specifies CASSKTGTGGGGYTF. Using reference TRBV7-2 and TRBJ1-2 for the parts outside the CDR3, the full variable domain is GAGVSQSPSNKVTEKGKDVELRCDPISGHTALYWYRQSLGQGLEFLIYFQGNSAPDKSGLPSDRFSAERTGGSVSTLTIQRTQQEDSAVYLCASSKTGTGGGGYTFGSGTRLTVV.

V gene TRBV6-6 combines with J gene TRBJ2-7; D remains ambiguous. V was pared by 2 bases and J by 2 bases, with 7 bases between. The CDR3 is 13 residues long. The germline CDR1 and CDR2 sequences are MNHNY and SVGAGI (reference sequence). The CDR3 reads CASSYLEAYEQYF. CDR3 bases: TGTGCCAGCAGTTACCTTGAGGCCTACGAGCAGTACTTC.

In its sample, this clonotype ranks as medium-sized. CDR3 amino acids: CASSPGSGQPQHF. CDR3 DNA sequence: TGTGCCAGCAGCCCCGGGTCCGGGCAGCCCCAGCATTTT. J is TRBJ1-5 and V is TRBV7-2, with D uncertain. V dropped 5 bases and J dropped 7 bases, with 12 bases sitting between them. Per germline, CDR1 SGHTA and CDR2 FQGNSA. The CDR3 contains 13 residues.

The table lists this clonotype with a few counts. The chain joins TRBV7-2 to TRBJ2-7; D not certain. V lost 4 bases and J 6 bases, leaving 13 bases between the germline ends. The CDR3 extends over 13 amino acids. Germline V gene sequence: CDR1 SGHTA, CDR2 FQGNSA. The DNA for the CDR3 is TGTGCCAGCAGCTCGGGTCCAACGGGCGAGCAGTACTTC. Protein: CASSSGPTGEQYF.

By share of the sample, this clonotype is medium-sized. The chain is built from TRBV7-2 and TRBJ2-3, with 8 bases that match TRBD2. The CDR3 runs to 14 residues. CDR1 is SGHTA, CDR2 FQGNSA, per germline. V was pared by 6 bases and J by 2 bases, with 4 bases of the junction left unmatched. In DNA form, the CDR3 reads TGTGCCAGCAGAGGTAGCGGGACCACAGATACGCAGTATTTT. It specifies CASRGSGTTDTQYF.

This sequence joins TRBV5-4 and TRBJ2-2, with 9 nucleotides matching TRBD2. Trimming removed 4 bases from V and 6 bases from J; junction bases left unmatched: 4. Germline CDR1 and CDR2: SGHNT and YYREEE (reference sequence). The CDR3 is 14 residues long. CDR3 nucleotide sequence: TGTGCCAGCAGCCCTAGCGGGACCCCCGGGGAGCTGTTTTTT. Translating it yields CASSPSGTPGELFF.